Listed here are 18 T cell receptor beta chains from one sample, sequenced in a study of T cell responses to AZD1222 COVID-19 vaccine. Assay: immunoSEQ multiplex PCR; the TCRdb copy retains only in-frame clones and omits some. Of around 120,000 clones listed, approximately 90% are singletons. The sample was peripheral blood, taken on day 0 of AZD1222 vaccination. The source of these receptors is an adult in good health.

The gene calls are TRBV7-9 and TRBJ2-7, with 12 bases identical to TRBD2. After removal of 5 bases from V and 3 bases from J, the junction contained 5 bases not matched to a gene. Germline assignment: CDR1 SEHNR and CDR2 FQNEAQ (reference sequence). This CDR3 is built from 15 residues. CDR3 region: CASSRLAGELYEQYF. The DNA of the CDR3 is TGTGCCAGCAGCCGACTAGCGGGAGAGCTCTACGAGCAGTACTTC.

The V call is TRBV19, the J call TRBJ2-7; 7 nucleotides agree with TRBD1. V dropped 6 bases and J dropped 0; count of bases not matched to a gene: 2. CDR3 length equals 13 residues. Germline CDR1 and CDR2: LNHDA and SQIVND (reference sequence). The CDR3 reads CASRDRPSYEQYF. The CDR3 DNA follows: TGTGCCAGTAGGGACAGGCCCTCCTACGAGCAGTACTTC.

The chain employs TRBV7-9 and TRBJ1-5; 8 nucleotides align to TRBD1. The length of the CDR3 is 14 residues. Germline CDR1 and CDR2: SEHNR and FQNEAQ (reference sequence). With 5 bases clipped from V and 6 bases from J, the junction kept 6 bases outside the gene matches. The CDR3 region is CASSQDRVLQPQHF. The CDR3 region has the DNA TGTGCCAGCAGCCAGGACAGGGTTCTTCAGCCCCAGCATTTT.

The rearrangement joins TRBV7-2 to TRBJ2-5, with D possibly matching TRBD1 (6 bases). The germline gives CDR1 SGHTA, CDR2 FQGNSA. This CDR3 contains 18 residues. Trimming removed 1 base at V and 2 bases at J, with 20 bases between. DNA for the CDR3: TGTGCCAGCAGCTTAGTTGGCAGGGGTGTGGAAGTGCAAGAGACCCAGTACTTC. The encoded protein is CASSLVGRGVEVQETQYF.

The chain links TRBV9 to TRBJ2-1; D gene unclear. This CDR3 region has 13 residues. Germline CDR1 is SGDLS and CDR2 is YYNGEE. V was cut by 4 bases and J by 13 bases, with 18 bases left in between. The CDR3 reads CASSPLAELSQFF. In nucleotides, the CDR3 is TGTGCCAGCAGCCCCCTCGCGGAGTTGAGCCAGTTCTTC.

The rearrangement joins TRBV6-5 to TRBJ1-1; the match to TRBD1 covers 8 bases. This CDR3 is 15 amino acids long. Germline V gene data show CDR1 as MNHEY and CDR2 as SVGAGI. V was clipped by 6 bases and J by 5 bases; unmatched bases: 11. CDR3 sequence reads: CASRPRTGGRTEAFF. CDR3 DNA sequence: TGTGCCAGCAGACCGCGTACAGGGGGTCGAACTGAAGCTTTCTTT.

The rearrangement links TRBV7-2 to TRBJ2-3, with D tentatively TRBD1 or TRBD2 (6 bases each). The V gene's germline CDR1 is SGHTA and CDR2 FQGNSA. V shed 1 base and J shed 7 bases, with 18 bases lying between them. The CDR3 runs 16 residues. CDR3 DNA sequence: TGTGCCAGCAGCTTAGTTTGGGGGGCCTCGGTGAATACGCAGTATTTT. Translated: CASSLVWGASVNTQYF. Combining the CDR3 with reference TRBV7-2 and TRBJ2-3 gives the whole variable domain GAGVSQSPSNKVTEKGKDVELRCDPISGHTALYWYRQSLGQGLEFLIYFQGNSAPDKSGLPSDRFSAERTGGSVSTLTIQRTQQEDSAVYLCASSLVWGASVNTQYFGPGTRLTVL.

The V call is TRBV12-5, the J call TRBJ1-1; D remains ambiguous. The CDR3 consists of 19 residues. Germline V CDR1 and CDR2: LGHNT, FRNRAP. V lost 3 bases and J lost 8, with 31 bases in between. CDR3 sequence: CASGLFLEGALADDEEAFF. CDR3 bases: TGTGCTAGTGGTTTATTCCTTGAGGGAGCCCTAGCGGACGATGAGGAAGCTTTCTTT.

The chain combines TRBV4-1 with TRBJ2-1; TRBD2 matches 12 bases. Unmatched junction bases numbered 7, after V lost 5 bases and J lost 5 bases. The germline V gene encodes CDR1 MGHRA and CDR2 YSYEKL. This CDR3 has 16 residues. CDR3 sequence (DNA): TGCGCCAGCAGCATATTCGGACTAGCGGGGAACAATGAGCAGTTCTTC. This gives the protein CASSIFGLAGNNEQFF.

The chain carries TRBV5-6 and TRBJ2-1; TRBD1 agrees at 10 bases. Looked up from germline, CDR1 is SGHDT and CDR2 is YYEEEE. The junction had 5 bases not matched to a gene; V was cut back by 5 bases and J by 9 bases. The CDR3 runs 13 residues. The CDR3 protein is CASRSGTGVEQFF. In DNA, the CDR3 is TGTGCCAGCAGATCCGGGACAGGGGTTGAGCAGTTCTTC.

This clone was seen a single time. This sequence joins TRBV28 and TRBJ2-1; 11 positions match TRBD2. CDR3 length: 14 amino acids. CDR1 MDHEN and CDR2 SYDVKM come from the germline V gene. The J segment lost 9 bases and the V segment lost 6 bases, leaving 7 bases of the junction unmatched. The chain's CDR3 is CASRMTSGNGEQFF. The CDR3 DNA is TGTGCCAGCAGGATGACTAGCGGGAATGGTGAGCAGTTCTTC.

The chain carries TRBV27 and TRBJ2-1, with 13 bases fitting TRBD2. J gave up 8 bases and V 5 bases, and 12 bases lay outside the gene matches. The germline V gene has CDR1 MNHEY and CDR2 SMNVEV (reference sequence). CDR3 length equals 17 residues. CDR3 amino acids: CASSNTGTSGMGYEQFF. The CDR3 DNA is TGTGCCAGCAGTAACACCGGGACTAGCGGGATGGGTTATGAGCAGTTCTTC.

The chain is built from TRBV19 and TRBJ2-7, with TRBD1 identical over 7 bases. Germline-derived CDR1 and CDR2 are LNHDA and SQIVND (reference sequence). J lost 0 bases, V lost 3 bases, and 11 bases had no gene match. This CDR3 is built from 17 residues. The CDR3, as DNA: TGTGCCAGTAGTATTACCTCGGGACAGTACATCTCCTACGAGCAGTACTTC. Residues: CASSITSGQYISYEQYF.

A word on this clone: Other DNA sequences in the sample encode the same CDR3. The V call is TRBV9, the J call TRBJ2-1; no definite D call. This CDR3 contains 15 residues. Germline CDR1 SGDLS, CDR2 YYNGEE. V lost 0 bases and J lost 0, with 7 bases in between. The CDR3, as DNA: TGTGCCAGCAGCGTAGGCGCGAGCTCCTACAATGAGCAGTTCTTC. Translating gives CASSVGASSYNEQFF.

The chain is built from TRBV28 and TRBJ2-5, with 12 bases that match TRBD2. The CDR3 runs 16 residues. Trimming cost V 6 bases and J 4 bases; bases outside gene matches: 9. The germline gives CDR1 MDHEN, CDR2 SYDVKM. CDR3 in amino acids: CASRMTSGSVVETQYF. As DNA, the CDR3 is TGTGCCAGCAGGATGACTAGCGGGAGTGTAGTAGAGACCCAGTACTTC. The variable domain in full, with the rest retrieved from reference TRBV28 and TRBJ2-5, is DVKVTQSSRYLVKRTGEKVFLECVQDMDHENMFWYRQDPGLGLRLIYFSYDVKMKEKGDIPEGYSVSREKKERFSLILESASTNQTSMYLCASRMTSGSVVETQYFGPGTRLLVL.

The chain carries TRBV5-1 and TRBJ2-3; 7 bases are a match to TRBD2. The V segment lost 4 bases and the J segment 0 bases; nucleotides outside the gene matches: 23. The CDR3 is 21 amino acids. Per germline, CDR1 SGHRS and CDR2 YFSETQ. CDR3 nucleotides: TGCGCCAGCAGCCCCCATGGGGGGGGAAACCCTGATCTTAAAAGCACAGATACGCAGTATTTT. Translating it yields CASSPHGGGNPDLKSTDTQYF. Full variable domain (rest looked up from reference TRBV5-1 and TRBJ2-3): KAGVTQTPRYLIKTRGQQVTLSCSPISGHRSVSWYQQTPGQGLQFLFEYFSETQRNKGNFPGRFSGRQFSNSRSEMNVSTLELGDSALYLCASSPHGGGNPDLKSTDTQYFGPGTRLTVL.

V gene TRBV29-1 combines with J gene TRBJ2-7; D perhaps matches TRBD1 (6 bases). Trimming left V 3 bases short and J 1 base short, with 19 bases between. Germline lookup yields CDR1 SQVTM and CDR2 ANQGSEA. This CDR3 has 16 amino acids. For the CDR3, the DNA is TGCAGCGTTGAGGTTCCTTGGTCAGGGGAGTCCTACGAGCAGTACTTC. This gives the protein CSVEVPWSGESYEQYF.

The gene calls are TRBV25-1 and TRBJ1-4; D is perhaps TRBD1 (5 bases). From germline, CDR1 is MGHDK and CDR2 SYGVNS. Trimming stripped 1 base from V and 10 bases from J, with 19 bases between. The CDR3 is 16 amino acids. This CDR3 is CASSELGPFGGGKLFF. The CDR3 DNA reads TGTGCCAGCAGTGAATTGGGGCCCTTCGGTGGTGGAAAACTGTTTTTT. Together with reference TRBV25-1 and TRBJ1-4, the CDR3 gives the full variable domain: EADIYQTPRYLVIGTGKKITLECSQTMGHDKMYWYQQDPGMELHLIHYSYGVNSTEKGDLSSESTVSRIRTEHFPLTLESARPSHTSQYLCASSELGPFGGGKLFFGSGTQLSVL.